A single T cell receptor (beta chain) is shown here with its context. This record comes from a study of blood T cell repertoires in COVID-19. Measured with immunoSEQ multiplex PCR; TCRdb has only the in-frame clones, and not every one. This sample has under 150,000 clones, with 85% to 90% found just once. V was clipped by 4 bases and J by 3 bases, with 16 bases between them. Germline V lookup: CDR1 MNHEY, CDR2 SVGAGI. The CDR3 consists of 15 residues. The chain employs TRBV6-5 and TRBJ2-7; D perhaps matches TRBD2 (5 bases). The source is a human donor in a cohort sampled during active COVID-19. What was sequenced was peripheral blood. The CDR3 region is CASSFSRFAGYEQYF. In DNA, the CDR3 is TGTGCCAGCAGTTTTTCGCGCTTCGCGGGCTACGAGCAGTACTTC.